This TCR beta chain was sequenced during a study of CD8 T cells in ankylosing spondylitis. The CDR3 covers 10 residues. In germline, CDR1 is DFQATT, CDR2 SNEGSKA (reference sequence). V was trimmed by 6 bases and J by 10 bases, leaving 12 bases between them. Note on this clonotype: As yet, its antigen is unknown.

TCRdb re-called the 5' RACE reads with MiXCR, one entry per CDR3 protein. The sample has approximately 440,000 distinct CDR3 sequences; under 20% are singletons. General observations from the study: One TCR beta motif, made up of roughly 8 highly homologous variants, appeared characteristic of ankylosing spondylitis blood.

This TCR was recovered from a male donor with ankylosing spondylitis. Sequencing was carried out using blood, either unsorted or a sorted T cell fraction (not recorded which). V is TRBV20-1 and J is TRBJ1-1; D gene uncertain. The CDR3 sequence is CSAQLLVAFF. The CDR3 coding sequence is TGCAGTGCCCAACTCTTAGTAGCTTTCTTT.